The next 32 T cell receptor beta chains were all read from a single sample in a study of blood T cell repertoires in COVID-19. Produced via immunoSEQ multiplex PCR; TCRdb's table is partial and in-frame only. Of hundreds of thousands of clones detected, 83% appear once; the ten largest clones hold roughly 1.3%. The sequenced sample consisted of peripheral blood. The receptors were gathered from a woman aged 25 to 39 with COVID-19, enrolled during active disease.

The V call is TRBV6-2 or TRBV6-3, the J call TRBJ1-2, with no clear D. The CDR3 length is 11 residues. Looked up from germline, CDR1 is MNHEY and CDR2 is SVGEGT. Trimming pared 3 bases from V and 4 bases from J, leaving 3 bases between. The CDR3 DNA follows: TGTGCCAGCAGTTATAGCTATGGCTACACCTTC. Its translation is CASSYSYGYTF.

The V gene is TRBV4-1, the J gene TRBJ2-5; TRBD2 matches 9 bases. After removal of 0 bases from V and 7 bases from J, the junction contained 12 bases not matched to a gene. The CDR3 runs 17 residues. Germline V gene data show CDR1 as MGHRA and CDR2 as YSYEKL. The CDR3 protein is CASSQDWAGGPEATQYF. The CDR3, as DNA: TGCGCCAGCAGCCAAGATTGGGCGGGAGGGCCGGAGGCGACCCAGTACTTC.

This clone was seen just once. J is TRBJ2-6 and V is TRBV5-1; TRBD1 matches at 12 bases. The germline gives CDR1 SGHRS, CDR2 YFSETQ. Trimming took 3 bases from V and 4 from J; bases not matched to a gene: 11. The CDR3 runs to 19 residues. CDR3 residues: CASSYFPGQGATGANVLTF. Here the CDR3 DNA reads TGCGCCAGCAGCTATTTCCCGGGACAGGGGGCGACCGGGGCCAACGTCCTGACTTTC.

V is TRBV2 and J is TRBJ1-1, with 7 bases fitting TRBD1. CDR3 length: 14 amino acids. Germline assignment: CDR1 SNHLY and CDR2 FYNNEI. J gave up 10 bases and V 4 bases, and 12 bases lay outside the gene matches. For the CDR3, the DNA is TGTGCCAGCAGTGCTTTAAGACAGGGTCATGGAGCTTTCTTT. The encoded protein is CASSALRQGHGAFF.

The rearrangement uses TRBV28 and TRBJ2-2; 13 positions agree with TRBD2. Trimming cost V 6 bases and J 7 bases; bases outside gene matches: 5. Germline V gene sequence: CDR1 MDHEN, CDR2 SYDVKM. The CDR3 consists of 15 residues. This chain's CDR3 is CASSRTSGRGGELFF. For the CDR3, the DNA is TGTGCCAGCAGCCGGACTAGCGGGAGAGGCGGGGAGCTGTTTTTT.

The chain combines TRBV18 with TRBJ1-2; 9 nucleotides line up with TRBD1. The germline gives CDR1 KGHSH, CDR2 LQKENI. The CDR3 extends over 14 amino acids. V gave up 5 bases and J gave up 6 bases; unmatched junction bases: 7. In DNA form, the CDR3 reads TGTGCCAGCTCAATACGGACAGGGGCTGATGGCTACACCTTC. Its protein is CASSIRTGADGYTF.

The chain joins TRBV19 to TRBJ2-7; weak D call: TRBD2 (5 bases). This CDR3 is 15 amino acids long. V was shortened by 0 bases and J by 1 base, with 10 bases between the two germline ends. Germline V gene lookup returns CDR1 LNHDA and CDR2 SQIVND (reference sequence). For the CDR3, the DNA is TGTGCCAGTAGTATAGATGGAGGAGGATCCTACGAGCAGTACTTC. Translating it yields CASSIDGGGSYEQYF. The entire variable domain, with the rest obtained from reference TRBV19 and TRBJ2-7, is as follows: DGGITQSPKYLFRKEGQNVTLSCEQNLNHDAMYWYRQDPGQGLRLIYYSQIVNDFQKGDIAEGYSVSREKKESFPLTVTSAQKNPTAFYLCASSIDGGGSYEQYFGPGTRLTVT.

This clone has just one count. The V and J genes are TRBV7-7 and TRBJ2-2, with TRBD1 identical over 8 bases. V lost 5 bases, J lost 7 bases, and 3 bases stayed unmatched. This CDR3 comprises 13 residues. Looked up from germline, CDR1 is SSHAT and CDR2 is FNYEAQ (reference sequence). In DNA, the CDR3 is TGTGCCAGCAGCGGACAGGGTAGCGGGGAGCTGTTTTTT. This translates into CASSGQGSGELFF.

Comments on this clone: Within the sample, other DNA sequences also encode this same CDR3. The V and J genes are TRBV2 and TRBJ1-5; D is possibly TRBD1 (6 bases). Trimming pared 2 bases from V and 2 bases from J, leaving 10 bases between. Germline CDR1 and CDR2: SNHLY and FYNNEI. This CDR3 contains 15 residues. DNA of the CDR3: TGTGCCAGCAGTGAACAGGCAGGGGGCAATCAGCCCCAGCATTTT. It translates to CASSEQAGGNQPQHF. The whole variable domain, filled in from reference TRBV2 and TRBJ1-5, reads EPEVTQTPSHQVTQMGQEVILRCVPISNHLYFYWYRQILGQKVEFLVSFYNNEISEKSEIFDDQFSVERPDGSNFTLKIRSTKLEDSAMYFCASSEQAGGNQPQHFGDGTRLSIL.

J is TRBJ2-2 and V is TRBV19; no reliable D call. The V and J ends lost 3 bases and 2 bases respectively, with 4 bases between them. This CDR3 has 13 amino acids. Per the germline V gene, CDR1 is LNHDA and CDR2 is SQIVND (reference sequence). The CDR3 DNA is TGTGCCAGTAGTATCACTAACACCGGGGAGCTGTTTTTT. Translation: CASSITNTGELFF.

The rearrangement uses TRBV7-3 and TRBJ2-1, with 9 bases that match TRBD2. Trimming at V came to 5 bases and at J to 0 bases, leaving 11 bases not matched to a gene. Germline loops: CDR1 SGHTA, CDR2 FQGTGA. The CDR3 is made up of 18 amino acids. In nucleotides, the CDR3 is TGTGCCAGCAGCCCAAGGGTAAGGGGACTAGCCTCCTACAATGAGCAGTTCTTC. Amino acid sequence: CASSPRVRGLASYNEQFF.

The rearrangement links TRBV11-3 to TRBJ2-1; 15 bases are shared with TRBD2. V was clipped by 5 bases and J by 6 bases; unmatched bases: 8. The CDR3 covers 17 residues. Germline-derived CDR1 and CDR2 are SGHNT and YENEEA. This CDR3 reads CASSPGLAGGRLNEQFF. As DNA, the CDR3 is TGTGCCAGCAGCCCGGGACTAGCGGGGGGCCGCCTCAATGAGCAGTTCTTC.

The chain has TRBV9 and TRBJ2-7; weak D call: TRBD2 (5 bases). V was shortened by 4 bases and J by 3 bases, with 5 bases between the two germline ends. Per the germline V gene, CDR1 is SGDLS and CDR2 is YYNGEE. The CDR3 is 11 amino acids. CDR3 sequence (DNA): TGTGCCAGCAGCCGGGACTACGAGCAGTACTTC. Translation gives CASSRDYEQYF.

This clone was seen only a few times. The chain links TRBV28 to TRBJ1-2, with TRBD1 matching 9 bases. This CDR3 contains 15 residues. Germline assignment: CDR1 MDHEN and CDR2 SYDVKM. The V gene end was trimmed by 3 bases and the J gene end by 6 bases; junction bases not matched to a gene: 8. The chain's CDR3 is CASSLERGTGNGYTF. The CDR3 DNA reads TGTGCCAGCAGTTTGGAAAGGGGGACAGGGAATGGCTACACCTTC.

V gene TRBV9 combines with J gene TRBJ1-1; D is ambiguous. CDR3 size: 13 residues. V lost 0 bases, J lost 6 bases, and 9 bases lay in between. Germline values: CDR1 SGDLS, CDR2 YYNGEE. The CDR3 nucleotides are TGTGCCAGCAGCGTAGTCGAGGCGGCTGAAGCTTTCTTT. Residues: CASSVVEAAEAFF.

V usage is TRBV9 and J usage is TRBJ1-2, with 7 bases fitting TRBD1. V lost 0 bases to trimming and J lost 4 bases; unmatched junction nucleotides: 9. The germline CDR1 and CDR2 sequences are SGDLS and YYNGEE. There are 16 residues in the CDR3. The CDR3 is CASSVGGTAGAYGYTF. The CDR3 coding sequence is TGTGCCAGCAGCGTAGGCGGGACAGCTGGCGCCTATGGCTACACCTTC.

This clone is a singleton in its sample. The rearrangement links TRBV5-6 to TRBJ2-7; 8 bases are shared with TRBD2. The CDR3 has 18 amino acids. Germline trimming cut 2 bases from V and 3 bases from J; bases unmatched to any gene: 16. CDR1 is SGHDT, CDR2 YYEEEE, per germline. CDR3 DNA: TGTGCCAGCAGCTTCGGGGTCCGGCGGGAGGCCTCGAACTACGAGCAGTACTTC. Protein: CASSFGVRREASNYEQYF.

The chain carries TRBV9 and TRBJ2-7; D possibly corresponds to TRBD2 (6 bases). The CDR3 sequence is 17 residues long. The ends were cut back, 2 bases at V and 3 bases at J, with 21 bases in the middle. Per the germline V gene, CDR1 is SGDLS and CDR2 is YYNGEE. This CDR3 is CASSVTLGGQGNYEQYF. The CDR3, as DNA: TGTGCCAGCAGCGTGACCCTTGGAGGGCAGGGAAACTACGAGCAGTACTTC.

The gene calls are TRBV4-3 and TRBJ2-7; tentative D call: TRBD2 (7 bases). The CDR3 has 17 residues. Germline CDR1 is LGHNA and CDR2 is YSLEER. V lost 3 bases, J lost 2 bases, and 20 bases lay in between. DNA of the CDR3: TGCGCCAGCAGCCAGAATCACGGGGGGACAAAGACCTACGAGCAGTACTTC. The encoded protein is CASSQNHGGTKTYEQYF.

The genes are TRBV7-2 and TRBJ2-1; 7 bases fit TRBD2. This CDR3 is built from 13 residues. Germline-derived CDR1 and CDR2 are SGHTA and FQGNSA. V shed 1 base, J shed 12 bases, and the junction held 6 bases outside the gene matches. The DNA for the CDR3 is TGTGCCAGCAGCTTAGTCCCTAGCGGAGGGCAGTTCTTC. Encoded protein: CASSLVPSGGQFF.

DNA of the CDR3: TGTGCCAGCACGGGAGGGTTATGGAACAATGAGCAGTTCTTC. Encoded protein: CASTGGLWNNEQFF. The chain employs TRBV27 and TRBJ2-1; TRBD2 matches at 8 bases. Germline V gene sequence: CDR1 MNHEY, CDR2 SMNVEV (reference sequence). The CDR3 runs 14 residues. V gave up 7 bases and J gave up 5 bases; unmatched junction bases: 7.

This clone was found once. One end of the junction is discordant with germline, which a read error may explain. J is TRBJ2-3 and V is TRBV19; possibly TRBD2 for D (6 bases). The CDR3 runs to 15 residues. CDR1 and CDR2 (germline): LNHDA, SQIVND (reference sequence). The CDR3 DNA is TGTGCCACCCACCCCCGGGACTCCAGCAGAGATACGCAGTATTTT. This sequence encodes CATHPRDSSRDTQYF. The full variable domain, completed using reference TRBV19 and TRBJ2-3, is DGGITQSPKYLFRKEGQNVTLSCEQNLNHDAMYWYRQDPGQGLRLIYYSQIVNDFQKGDIAEGYSVSREKKESFPLTVTSAQKNPTAFYLCATHPRDSSRDTQYFGPGTRLTVL.

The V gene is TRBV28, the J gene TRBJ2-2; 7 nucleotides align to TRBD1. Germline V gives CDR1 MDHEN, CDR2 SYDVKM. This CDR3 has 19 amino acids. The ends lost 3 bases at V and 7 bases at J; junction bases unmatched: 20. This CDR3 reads CASSFGVKRQGGGGGELFF. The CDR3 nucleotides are TGTGCCAGCAGTTTCGGGGTTAAGCGACAGGGTGGAGGTGGCGGGGAGCTGTTTTTT. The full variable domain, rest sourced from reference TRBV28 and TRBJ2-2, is DVKVTQSSRYLVKRTGEKVFLECVQDMDHENMFWYRQDPGLGLRLIYFSYDVKMKEKGDIPEGYSVSREKKERFSLILESASTNQTSMYLCASSFGVKRQGGGGGELFFGEGSRLTVL.

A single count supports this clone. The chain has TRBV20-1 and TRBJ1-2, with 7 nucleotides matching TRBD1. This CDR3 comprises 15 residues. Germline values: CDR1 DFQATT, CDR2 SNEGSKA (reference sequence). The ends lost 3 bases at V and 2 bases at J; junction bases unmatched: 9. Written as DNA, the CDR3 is TGCAGTGCTAGTCCCAGACAGGGTGGGAACTATGGCTACACCTTC. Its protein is CSASPRQGGNYGYTF.

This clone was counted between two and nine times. The CDR3 DNA is TGTGCCAGCAGCTCCGGGACTAGCGGGAGTGGCGCCGGGGAGCTGTTTTTT. Encoded protein: CASSSGTSGSGAGELFF. The chain combines TRBV5-4 with TRBJ2-2; 14 bases match TRBD2. The CDR3 consists of 17 residues. J was trimmed by 6 bases and V by 3 bases; bases with no gene match: 7. Germline V gene lookup returns CDR1 SGHNT and CDR2 YYREEE (reference sequence).

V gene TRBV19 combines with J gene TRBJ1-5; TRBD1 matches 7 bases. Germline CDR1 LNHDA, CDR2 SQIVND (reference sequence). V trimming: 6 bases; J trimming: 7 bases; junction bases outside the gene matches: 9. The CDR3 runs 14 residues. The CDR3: CASSRTGVRQPQHF. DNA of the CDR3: TGTGCCAGTAGCCGAACAGGGGTCCGACAGCCCCAGCATTTT.

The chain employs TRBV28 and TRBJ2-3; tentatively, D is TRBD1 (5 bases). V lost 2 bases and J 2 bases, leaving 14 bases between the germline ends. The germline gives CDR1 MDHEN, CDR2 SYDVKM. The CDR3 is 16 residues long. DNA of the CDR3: TGTGCCAGCAGTTTAGGGGCAGACCCTTTCACAGATACGCAGTATTTT. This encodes CASSLGADPFTDTQYF.

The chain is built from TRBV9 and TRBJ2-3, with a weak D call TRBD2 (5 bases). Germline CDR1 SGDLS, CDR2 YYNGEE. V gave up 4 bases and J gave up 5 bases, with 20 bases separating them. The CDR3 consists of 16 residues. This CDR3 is CASSPGVAPAQDTQYF. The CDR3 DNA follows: TGTGCCAGCAGCCCCGGGGTAGCCCCCGCCCAAGATACGCAGTATTTT.

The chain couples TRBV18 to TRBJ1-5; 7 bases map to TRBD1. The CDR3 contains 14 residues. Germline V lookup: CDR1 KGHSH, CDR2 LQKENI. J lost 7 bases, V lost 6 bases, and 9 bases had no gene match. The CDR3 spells CASSLDRLGQPQHF. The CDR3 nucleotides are TGTGCCAGCTCCCTGGACAGGCTGGGCCAGCCCCAGCATTTT.

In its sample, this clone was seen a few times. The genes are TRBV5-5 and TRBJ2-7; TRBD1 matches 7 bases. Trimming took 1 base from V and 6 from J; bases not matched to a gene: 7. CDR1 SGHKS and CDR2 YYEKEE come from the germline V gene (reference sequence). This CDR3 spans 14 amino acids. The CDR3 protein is CASSLRGQNPEQYF. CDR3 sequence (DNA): TGTGCCAGCAGCTTGAGGGGACAGAATCCCGAGCAGTACTTC.

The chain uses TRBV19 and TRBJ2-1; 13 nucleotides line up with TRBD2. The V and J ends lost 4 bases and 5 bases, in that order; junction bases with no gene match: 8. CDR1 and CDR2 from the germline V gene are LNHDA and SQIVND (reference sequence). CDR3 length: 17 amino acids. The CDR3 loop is CASSNRLAGGPHNEQFF. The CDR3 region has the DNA TGTGCCAGTAGTAACCGACTAGCGGGGGGCCCACACAATGAGCAGTTCTTC.

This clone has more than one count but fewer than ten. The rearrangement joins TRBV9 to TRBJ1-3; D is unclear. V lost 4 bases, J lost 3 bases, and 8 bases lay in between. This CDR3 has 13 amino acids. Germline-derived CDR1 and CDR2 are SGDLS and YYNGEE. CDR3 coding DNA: TGTGCCAGCAGCCCGATGAGTGGAAACACCATATATTTT. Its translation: CASSPMSGNTIYF. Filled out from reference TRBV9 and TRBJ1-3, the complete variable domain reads DSGVTQTPKHLITATGQRVTLRCSPRSGDLSVYWYQQSLDQGLQFLIQYYNGEERAKGNILERFSAQQFPDLHSELNLSSLELGDSALYFCASSPMSGNTIYFGEGSWLTVV.